This passage covers 5 T cell receptor beta chains from one sample sequenced in a study of Ad26.COV2.S vaccination and SARS-CoV-2 variants. Clones were read by immunoSEQ multiplex PCR, and TCRdb kept only the in-frame ones, dropping some. The sample yields 500,000 or so clones, approximately 89% seen once. As to treatment: approximately 18 received Ad26.COV2.S at low or high dose, single or two shots; roughly five received placebo; per-sample allocation not given. On day 63 after the first injection, vaccine and placebo recipients gave samples. Sequencing was performed on peripheral blood, taken in a trial of Ad26.COV2.S vaccine versus placebo. The receptors were sampled from a person aged 18-65 years who received the Ad26.COV2.S COVID-19 vaccine or a placebo.

The chain combines TRBV30 with TRBJ1-6, with 8 bases lining up with TRBD1. CDR3 length: 15 residues. Unmatched junction bases numbered 8, after V lost 8 bases and J lost 2 bases. Germline V CDR1 and CDR2: GTSNPN, SVGIG (reference sequence). The CDR3 bases are TGTGCCGGACAGGGCGGGCGCCCCTATAATTCACCCCTCCACTTT. Protein: CAGQGGRPYNSPLHF.

V gene TRBV24-1 combines with J gene TRBJ2-7; D unresolved. Per the germline V gene, CDR1 is KGHDR and CDR2 is SFDVKD. CDR3 size: 15 residues. V was trimmed by 1 base and J by 4 bases, leaving 13 bases between them. CDR3 sequence (DNA): TGTGCCACCAGTGATTTAGGCAGCCTGGGGTACGAGCAGTACGTC. This encodes CATSDLGSLGYEQYV.

J is TRBJ2-1 and V is TRBV12-3 or TRBV12-4; unclear D gene. V shed 2 bases and J shed 5 bases, with 4 bases lying between them. The CDR3 length is 12 residues. The CDR3 DNA reads as TGTGCCAGCAGTTTACAAGACAATGAGCAGTTCTTC. It specifies CASSLQDNEQFF.

The genes are TRBV12-3 or TRBV12-4 and TRBJ1-2; no firm D call. Between the trimmed V and J ends, which lost 7 bases and 7 bases, there was a span of 13 bases. The CDR3 has 12 residues. The CDR3: CASNSGAAGYTF. The CDR3 DNA sequence: TGTGCCAGCAACTCCGGTGCGGCTGGCTACACCTTC.

The chain combines TRBV19 with TRBJ2-1; TRBD2 matches 8 bases. V dropped 4 bases and J dropped 3; count of bases not matched to a gene: 5. Germline CDR1 LNHDA, CDR2 SQIVND (reference sequence). There are 15 residues in the CDR3. The CDR3 loop is CASSSLAGGYNEQFF. The DNA of the CDR3 is TGTGCCAGTAGTAGTCTAGCGGGCGGCTACAATGAGCAGTTCTTC. Combining the CDR3 with reference TRBV19 and TRBJ2-1 gives the whole variable domain DGGITQSPKYLFRKEGQNVTLSCEQNLNHDAMYWYRQDPGQGLRLIYYSQIVNDFQKGDIAEGYSVSREKKESFPLTVTSAQKNPTAFYLCASSSLAGGYNEQFFGPGTRLTVL.